This is a list of T cell receptor beta chains from one sample in a study of T cell responses to AZD1222 COVID-19 vaccine. The method was immunoSEQ multiplex PCR; TCRdb's version includes in-frame clones alone and lacks a portion of them. The table has tens of thousands of clones, 89% seen once; the top ten hold 7% to 10%. The sequencing here drew on peripheral blood, taken 28 days after the second AZD1222 dose. These receptor sequences come from an adult who received the AZD1222 COVID-19 vaccine. Both conserved end residues are part of each CDR3.

j_call | v_call | cdr3_aa
TRBJ1-3 | TRBV28 | CASRLDWRGNTIYF
TRBJ2-1 | TRBV3-1/TRBV3-2 | CASSHRGSSYNEQFF
TRBJ1-2 | TRBV7-8 | CASSPGGITNYGYTF
TRBJ2-1 | TRBV5-1 | CASSLTWDGLLFF
TRBJ1-1 | TRBV6-7 | CASSTGTWITEAFF
TRBJ1-1 | TRBV16 | CASSQQGGNTEAFF
TRBJ1-5 | TRBV6-5 | CASTTDRNSNQPQHF
TRBJ2-7 | TRBV18 | CASSLGLAGIYEQYF
TRBJ2-2 | TRBV10-3 | CAISELANTGELFF
TRBJ2-3 | TRBV19 | CASSERGGPNTDTQYF
TRBJ1-6 | TRBV9 | CASSVSAGVVSSPLHF
TRBJ1-3 | TRBV5-5 | CASSLVPQSSGNTIYF
TRBJ1-2 | TRBV30 | CAWSDRREGGYTF
TRBJ2-1 | TRBV27 | CASRRGQGRQFF
TRBJ2-7 | TRBV5-1 | CASSLGDRSPEQYF
TRBJ2-1 | TRBV15 | CATSRRMGAYNEQFF
TRBJ1-2 | TRBV28 | CASSPSTIYGYTF
TRBJ2-2 | TRBV19 | CASSIALAGGSNTGELFF
TRBJ1-5 | TRBV18 | CASSPGHQPQHF
TRBJ2-5 | TRBV6-5 | CASRESRGIQETQYF
TRBJ2-1 | TRBV10-3 | CAIRGDRGRNEQFF
TRBJ1-5 | TRBV12-3/TRBV12-4 | CASSLAPNQPQHF
TRBJ1-2 | TRBV6-5 | CASTHPGSGYTF
TRBJ2-2 | TRBV30 | CAWSGLQRLNTGELFF
TRBJ1-2 | TRBV6-5 | CASSRTSWGNYGYTF
TRBJ2-1 | TRBV5-8 | CASSFNGVNNEQFF
TRBJ1-1 | TRBV27 | CASSLSGHLNTEAFF
TRBJ1-4 | TRBV19 | CASSPRGTGATNEKLFF
TRBJ1-1 | TRBV27 | CASSLWGGLWDTEAFF
TRBJ2-1 | TRBV5-1 | CASSLAEGQRNNEQFF
TRBJ1-2 | TRBV11-1 | CASSLEGPRNYGYTF
TRBJ2-2 | TRBV11-3 | CASSLRPSNTGELFF
TRBJ1-4 | TRBV19 | CASSIGGGQGEKLFF
TRBJ2-7 | TRBV7-9 | CASTGGLTSYEQYF
TRBJ1-2 | TRBV20-1 | CSARGGNGYTF
TRBJ1-1 | TRBV28 | CASSFIPSAGEAFF
TRBJ2-1 | TRBV10-3 | CAIRGLDEQFF
TRBJ1-2 | TRBV6-2/TRBV6-3 | CASSYPTGTLANYGYTF
TRBJ2-1 | TRBV18 | CASSPAGGRTYNEQFF
TRBJ2-2 | TRBV4-2 | CASSQDLARANTGELFF
TRBJ1-1 | TRBV6-5 | CASSYSLINTEAFF
TRBJ1-1 | TRBV7-2 | CASILRDRANTEAFF
TRBJ2-7 | TRBV2 | CASSDPNPRGYEQYF
TRBJ1-4 | TRBV4-2 | CASSQEGGIGKLFF
TRBJ1-3 | TRBV9 | CASSVGTGRGNTIYF
TRBJ1-2 | TRBV2 | CASKWQANYGYTF
TRBJ2-3 | TRBV2 | CASTPDGTDTQYF
TRBJ1-5 | TRBV7-2 | CASSPSLWGGNQPQHF
TRBJ1-2 | TRBV11-3 | CASSRGGANGYTF
TRBJ1-2 | TRBV30 | CALTGIYGYTF
TRBJ2-5 | TRBV10-3 | CAISEGTGIQETQYF
TRBJ1-1 | TRBV10-3 | CAISDRGTEAFF
TRBJ1-3 | TRBV18 | CASSPGTGGNTIYF
TRBJ1-1 | TRBV5-4 | CASSPQGPNTEAFF
TRBJ2-3 | TRBV11-2 | CASSLDQAGGIDTQYF
TRBJ2-3 | TRBV5-8 | CASSLGDRGTDTQYF